This entry concerns a single T cell receptor beta chain. Its antigen remains unknown. The treatment here: approximately nine-day PBMC culture with coronavirus spike peptide pools or control peptides (ViraFEST assay). The data belong to a study of vaccination and CD4 T cells after COVID-19. Overall study: Overlapping spike peptides served as the stimulus for the cells. These peptides came from SARS-CoV-2 and from the common cold coronaviruses HCoV-NL63, HCoV-OC43 and HCoV-229E.

Researchers used the Oncomine TCR Beta short-read assay to sequence DNA from cultured CD4+ T cells. DNA came from CD4+ T cells after culture. TCRdb reprocessed the PCR reads via MiXCR and lists one record per CDR3 protein. This sample has over 8,500 distinct CDR3 sequences, with 65% to 70% found just once. Study outcomes and limitations: A nonsignificant rise from around 20 to 38 was seen in the median number of SARS-CoV-2-reactive clonotypes.

The TCR sequence derives from a human donor who had recovered from COVID-19. The source material was CD4+ T cells from blood, cultured in vitro, sampled before SARS-CoV-2 vaccination.

CDR3 residues: CASRTSGTGGRDTEAFF. The CDR3 DNA reads TGTGCCAGTCGAACCTCCGGGACAGGGGGTAGGGACACTGAAGCTTTCTTT. The chain has TRBV19 and TRBJ1-1; 11 nucleotides align to TRBD1. The CDR3 totals 17 residues. The trim removed 8 bases at V and 3 bases at J, leaving 14 bases unmatched. Germline values: CDR1 LNHDA, CDR2 SQIVND (reference sequence).